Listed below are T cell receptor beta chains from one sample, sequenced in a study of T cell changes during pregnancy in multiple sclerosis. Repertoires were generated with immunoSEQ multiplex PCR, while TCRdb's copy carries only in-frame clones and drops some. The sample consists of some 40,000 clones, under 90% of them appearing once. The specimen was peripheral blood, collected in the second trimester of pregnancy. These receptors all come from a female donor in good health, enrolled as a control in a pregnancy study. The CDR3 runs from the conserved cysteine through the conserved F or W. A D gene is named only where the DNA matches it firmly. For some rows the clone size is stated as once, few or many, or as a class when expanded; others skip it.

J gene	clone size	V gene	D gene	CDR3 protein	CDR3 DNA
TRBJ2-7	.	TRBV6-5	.	CASAQGPYEQYF	TGTGCCAGTGCCCAGGGTCCCTACGAGCAGTACTTC
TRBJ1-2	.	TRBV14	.	CASSQDFFPGSGYTF	TGTGCCAGCAGCCAAGATTTTTTCCCAGGAAGCGGCTACACCTTC
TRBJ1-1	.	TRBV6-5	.	CASSYLGAVNTEAFF	TGTGCCAGCAGTTACCTTGGGGCCGTGAACACTGAAGCTTTCTTT
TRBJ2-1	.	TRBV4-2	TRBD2	CASSPGTSGGYNEQFF	TGTGCCAGCAGTCCGGGGACTAGCGGGGGGTACAATGAGCAGTTCTTC
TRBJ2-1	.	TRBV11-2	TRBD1	CASSWGGQGNNEQFF	TGTGCCAGCAGCTGGGGTGGACAGGGGAACAATGAGCAGTTCTTC
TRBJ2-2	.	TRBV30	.	CAWSEGVNTGELFF	TGTGCCTGGAGTGAGGGGGTTAACACCGGGGAGCTGTTTTTT
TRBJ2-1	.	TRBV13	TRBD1	CASEGTGVFNEQFF	TGTGCCAGCGAAGGGACAGGGGTTTTCAATGAGCAGTTCTTC
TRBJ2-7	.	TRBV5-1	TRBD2	CASSLAGGGSYEQYF	TGCGCCAGCAGCTTGGCCGGGGGGGGCTCCTACGAGCAGTACTTC
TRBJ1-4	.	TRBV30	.	CAWSVGEKLFF	TGTGCCTGGAGTGTCGGGGAAAAACTGTTTTTT
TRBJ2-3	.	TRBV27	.	CASSLLGAGDTQYF	TGTGCCAGCAGTTTATTGGGGGCTGGAGATACGCAGTATTTT
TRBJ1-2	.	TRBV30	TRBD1	CASGQNYGYTF	TGTGCCTCGGGACAGAACTATGGCTACACCTTC
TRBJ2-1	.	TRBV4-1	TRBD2	CASSQDASGGYNEQFF	TGCGCCAGCAGCCAAGATGCCAGCGGGGGCTACAATGAGCAGTTCTTC
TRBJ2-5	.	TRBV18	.	CASSPELGDLQETQYF	TGTGCCAGCTCACCAGAGCTGGGAGACCTACAAGAGACCCAGTACTTC
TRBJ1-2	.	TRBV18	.	CASSPVDRLSYGYTF	TGTGCCAGCTCACCAGTAGACAGGCTTAGCTATGGCTACACCTTC
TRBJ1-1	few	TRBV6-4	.	CASSDSDGQGNTEAFF	TGTGCCAGCAGTGACTCGGATGGGCAGGGTAACACTGAAGCTTTCTTT
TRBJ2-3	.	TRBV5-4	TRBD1	CASSPGQVSTDTQYF	TGTGCCAGCAGCCCCGGACAGGTTAGCACAGATACGCAGTATTTT
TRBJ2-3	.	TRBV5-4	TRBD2	CASSLAGTIGTDTQYF	TGTGCCAGCAGCTTGGCCGGGACTATCGGCACAGATACGCAGTATTTT
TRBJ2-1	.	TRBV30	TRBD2	CAWSVASGSYEQFF	TGTGCCTGGAGTGTGGCTAGCGGGAGCTATGAGCAGTTCTTC
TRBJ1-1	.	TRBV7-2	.	CASSPGGGTEAFF	TGTGCCAGCAGCCCGGGGGGTGGGACTGAAGCTTTCTTT
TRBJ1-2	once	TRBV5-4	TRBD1	CASSLEGGQLYGYTF	TGTGCCAGCAGCCTGGAGGGGGGACAGCTATATGGCTACACCTTC
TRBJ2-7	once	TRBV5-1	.	CASSETAVYEQYF	TGCGCCAGCAGTGAAACAGCGGTCTACGAGCAGTACTTC
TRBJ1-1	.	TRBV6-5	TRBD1	CASSPDRGQTEAFF	TGTGCCAGCAGTCCGGACAGGGGGCAGACTGAAGCTTTCTTT
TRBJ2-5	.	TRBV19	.	CASSIDLTAETQYF	TGTGCCAGTAGTATAGATTTGACAGCGGAGACCCAGTACTTC
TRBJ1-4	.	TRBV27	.	CASSLGPGGDEKLFF	TGTGCCAGCAGTTTAGGCCCCGGGGGAGATGAAAAACTGTTTTTT
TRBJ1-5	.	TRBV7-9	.	CASSPVGGPQHF	TGTGCCAGCAGCCCAGTGGGGGGGCCCCAGCATTTT
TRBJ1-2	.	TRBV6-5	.	CASSSTGYGYTF	TGTGCCAGCAGTTCCACAGGGTACGGCTACACCTTC
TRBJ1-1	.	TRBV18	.	CASSPGLTANTEAFF	TGTGCCAGCTCACCTGGGTTAACAGCTAACACTGAAGCTTTCTTT
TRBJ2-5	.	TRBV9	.	CASSGPEGGETQYF	TGTGCCAGCAGCGGGCCGGAAGGGGGTGAGACCCAGTACTTC
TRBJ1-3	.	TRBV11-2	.	CASSFGRLSGNTIYF	TGTGCCAGCAGCTTCGGAAGACTCTCTGGAAACACCATATATTTT
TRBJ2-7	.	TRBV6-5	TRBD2	CASSYSGTRYEQYF	TGTGCCAGCAGTTACTCCGGGACTAGGTACGAGCAGTACTTC
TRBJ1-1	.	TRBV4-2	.	CASSHVVGGTEAFF	TGTGCCAGCAGCCATGTCGTGGGGGGGACTGAAGCTTTCTTT
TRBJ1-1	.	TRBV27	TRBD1	CASSLDRGGVYTEAFF	TGTGCCAGCAGTTTGGACAGGGGAGGGGTCTACACTGAAGCTTTCTTT
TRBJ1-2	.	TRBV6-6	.	CASSYPQAGNGYTF	TGTGCCAGCAGTTACCCGCAGGCAGGGAATGGCTACACCTTC
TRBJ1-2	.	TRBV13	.	CASSLGQNNYGYTF	TGTGCCAGCAGCTTAGGACAGAATAACTATGGCTACACCTTC
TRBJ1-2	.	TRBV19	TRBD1	CASRRDRGRDYGYTF	TGTGCCAGTAGAAGGGACAGGGGGCGCGACTATGGCTACACCTTC
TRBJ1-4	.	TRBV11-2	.	CASSLDPRDTTNEKLFF	TGTGCCAGCAGCTTAGATCCCCGAGACACAACTAATGAAAAACTGTTTTTT
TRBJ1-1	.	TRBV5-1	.	CASSPSRGGSTEAFF	TGCGCCAGCAGCCCTTCCCGGGGCGGGAGCACTGAAGCTTTCTTT
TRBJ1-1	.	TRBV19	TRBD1	CASSEQGVNTEAFF	TGTGCCAGTAGTGAACAGGGGGTGAACACTGAAGCTTTCTTT
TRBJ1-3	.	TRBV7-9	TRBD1	CASSSWTGQSSGNTIYF	TGTGCCAGCAGCTCCTGGACAGGCCAGAGTTCTGGAAACACCATATATTTT
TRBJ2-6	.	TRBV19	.	CASSVGVTGANVLTF	TGTGCCAGTAGTGTCGGGGTGACGGGGGCCAACGTCCTGACTTTC
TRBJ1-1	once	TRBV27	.	CASSPPPGTEAFF	TGTGCCAGCAGCCCCCCGCCAGGGACTGAAGCTTTCTTT
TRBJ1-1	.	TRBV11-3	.	CASSIVGQLHTEAFF	TGTGCCAGCAGCATCGTGGGACAACTCCACACTGAAGCTTTCTTT